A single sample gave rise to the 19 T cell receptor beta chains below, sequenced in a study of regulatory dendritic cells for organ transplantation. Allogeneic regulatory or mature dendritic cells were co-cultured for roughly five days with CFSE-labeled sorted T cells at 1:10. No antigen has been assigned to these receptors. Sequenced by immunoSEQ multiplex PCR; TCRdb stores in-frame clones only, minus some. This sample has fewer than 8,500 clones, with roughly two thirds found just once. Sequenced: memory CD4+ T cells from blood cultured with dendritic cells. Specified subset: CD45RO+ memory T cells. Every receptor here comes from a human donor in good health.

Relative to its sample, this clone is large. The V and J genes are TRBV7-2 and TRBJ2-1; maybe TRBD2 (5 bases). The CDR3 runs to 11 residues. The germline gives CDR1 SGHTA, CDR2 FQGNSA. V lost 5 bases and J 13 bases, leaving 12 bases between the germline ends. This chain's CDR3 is CASSPSSVQFF. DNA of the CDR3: TGTGCCAGCAGCCCTAGCAGCGTTCAGTTCTTC.

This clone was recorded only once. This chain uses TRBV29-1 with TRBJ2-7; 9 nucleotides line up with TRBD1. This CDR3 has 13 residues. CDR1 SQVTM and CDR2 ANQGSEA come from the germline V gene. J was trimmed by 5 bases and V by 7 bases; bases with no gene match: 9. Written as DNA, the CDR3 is TGCAGCGCCACGGGACAGGGCCTCCACGAGCAGTACTTC. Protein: CSATGQGLHEQYF.

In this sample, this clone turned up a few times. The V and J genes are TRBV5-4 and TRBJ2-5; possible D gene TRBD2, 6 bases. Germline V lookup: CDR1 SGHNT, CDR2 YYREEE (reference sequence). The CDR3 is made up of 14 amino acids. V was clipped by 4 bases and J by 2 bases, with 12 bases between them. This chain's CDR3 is CASSPGRGQETQYF. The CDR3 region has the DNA TGTGCCAGCAGCCCTGGTCGGGGGCAAGAGACCCAGTACTTC.

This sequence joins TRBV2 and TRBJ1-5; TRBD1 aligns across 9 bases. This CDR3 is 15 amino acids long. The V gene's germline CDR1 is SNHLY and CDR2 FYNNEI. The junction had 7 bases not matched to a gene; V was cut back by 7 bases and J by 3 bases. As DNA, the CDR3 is TGTGCCAGCAAGCCGGGACAGGGATTCAATCAGCCCCAGCATTTT. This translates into CASKPGQGFNQPQHF.

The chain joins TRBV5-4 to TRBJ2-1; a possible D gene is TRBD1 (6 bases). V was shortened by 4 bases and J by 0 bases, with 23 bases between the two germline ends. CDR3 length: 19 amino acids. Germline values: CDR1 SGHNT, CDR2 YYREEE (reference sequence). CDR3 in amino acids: CASSRFPRGQSDSYNEQFF. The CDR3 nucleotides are TGTGCCAGCAGCCGTTTCCCCCGCGGACAGTCCGACTCCTACAATGAGCAGTTCTTC.

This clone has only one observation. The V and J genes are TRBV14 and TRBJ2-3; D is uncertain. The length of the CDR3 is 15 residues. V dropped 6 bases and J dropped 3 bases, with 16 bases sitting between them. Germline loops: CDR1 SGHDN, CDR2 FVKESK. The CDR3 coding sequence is TGTGCCAGCAGTCACTCACGTGAAATGACAGATACGCAGTATTTT. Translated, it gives CASSHSREMTDTQYF.

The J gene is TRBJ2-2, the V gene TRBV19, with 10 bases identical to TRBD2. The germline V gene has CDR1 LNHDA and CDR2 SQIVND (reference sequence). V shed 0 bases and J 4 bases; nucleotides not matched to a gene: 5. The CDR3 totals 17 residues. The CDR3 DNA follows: TGTGCCAGTAGTATAGAACTCCAGCGGGGGGGCACCGGGGAGCTGTTTTTT. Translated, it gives CASSIELQRGGTGELFF.

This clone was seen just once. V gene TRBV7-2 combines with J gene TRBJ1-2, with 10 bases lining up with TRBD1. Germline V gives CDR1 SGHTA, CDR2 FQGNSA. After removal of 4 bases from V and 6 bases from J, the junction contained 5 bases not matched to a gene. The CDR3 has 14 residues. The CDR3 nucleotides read TGTGCCAGCAGCTCCGGGACAGGGGACAATGGCTACACCTTC. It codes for CASSSGTGDNGYTF.

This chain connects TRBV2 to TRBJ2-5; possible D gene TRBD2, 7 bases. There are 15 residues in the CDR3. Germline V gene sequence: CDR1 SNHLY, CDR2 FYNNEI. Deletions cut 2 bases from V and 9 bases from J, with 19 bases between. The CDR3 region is CASSERVGGPGPQYF. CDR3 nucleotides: TGTGCCAGCAGTGAACGGGTGGGGGGGCCGGGCCCCCAGTACTTC.

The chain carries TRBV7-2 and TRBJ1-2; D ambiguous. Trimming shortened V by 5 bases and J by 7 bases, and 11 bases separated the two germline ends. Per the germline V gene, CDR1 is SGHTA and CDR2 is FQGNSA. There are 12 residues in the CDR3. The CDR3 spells CASSPTPGGYTF. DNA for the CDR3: TGTGCCAGCAGCCCCACCCCGGGTGGCTACACCTTC.

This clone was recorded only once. The chain's CDR3 is CASSPGLAGWRETQYF. CDR3 nucleotides: TGTGCCAGCAGCCCCGGACTAGCGGGGTGGAGAGAGACCCAGTACTTC. V is TRBV7-9 and J is TRBJ2-5; TRBD2 agrees at 12 bases. Germline CDR1 is SEHNR and CDR2 is FQNEAQ (reference sequence). The CDR3 runs to 16 residues. The trim removed 5 bases at V and 4 bases at J, leaving 8 bases unmatched.

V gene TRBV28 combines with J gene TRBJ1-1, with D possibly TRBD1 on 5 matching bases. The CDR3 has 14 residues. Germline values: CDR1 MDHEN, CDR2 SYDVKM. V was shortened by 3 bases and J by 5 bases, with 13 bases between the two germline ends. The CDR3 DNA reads TGTGCCAGCAGTTTTCATGGGGGGGGGACTGAAGCTTTCTTT. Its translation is CASSFHGGGTEAFF.

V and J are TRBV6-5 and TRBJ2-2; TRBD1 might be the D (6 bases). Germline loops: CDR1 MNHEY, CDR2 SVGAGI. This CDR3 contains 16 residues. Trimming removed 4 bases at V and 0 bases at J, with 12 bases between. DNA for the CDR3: TGTGCCAGCAGTTCCCCGGACAGCCCGAACACCGGGGAGCTGTTTTTT. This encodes CASSSPDSPNTGELFF.

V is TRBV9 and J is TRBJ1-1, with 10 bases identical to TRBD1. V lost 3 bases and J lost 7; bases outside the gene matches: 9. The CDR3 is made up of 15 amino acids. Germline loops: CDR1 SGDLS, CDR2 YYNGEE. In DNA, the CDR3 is TGTGCCAGCAGCGCCGGGACAGGGGTGGAGGATGAAGCTTTCTTT. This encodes CASSAGTGVEDEAFF.

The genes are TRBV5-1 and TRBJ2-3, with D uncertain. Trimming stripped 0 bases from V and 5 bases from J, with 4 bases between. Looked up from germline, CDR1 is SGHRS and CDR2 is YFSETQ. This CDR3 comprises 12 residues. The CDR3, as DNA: TGCGCCAGCAGCTTGGATCAAGATACGCAGTATTTT. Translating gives CASSLDQDTQYF.

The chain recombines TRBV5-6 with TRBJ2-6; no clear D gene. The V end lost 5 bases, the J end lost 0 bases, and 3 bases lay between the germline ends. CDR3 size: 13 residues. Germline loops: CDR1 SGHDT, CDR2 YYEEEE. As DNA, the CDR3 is TGTGCCAGCAGTTACTCTGGGGCCAACGTCCTGACTTTC. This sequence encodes CASSYSGANVLTF. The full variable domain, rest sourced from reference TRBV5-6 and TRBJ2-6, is DAGVTQSPTHLIKTRGQQVTLRCSPKSGHDTVSWYQQALGQGPQFIFQYYEEEERQRGNFPDRFSGHQFPNYSSELNVNALLLGDSALYLCASSYSGANVLTFGAGSRLTVL.

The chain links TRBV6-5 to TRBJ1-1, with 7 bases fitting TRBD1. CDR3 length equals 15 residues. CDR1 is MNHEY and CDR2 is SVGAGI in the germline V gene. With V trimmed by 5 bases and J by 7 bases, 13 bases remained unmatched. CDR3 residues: CASSARIPGQLEAFF. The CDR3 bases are TGTGCCAGCAGTGCCCGAATCCCGGGACAGCTTGAAGCTTTCTTT.

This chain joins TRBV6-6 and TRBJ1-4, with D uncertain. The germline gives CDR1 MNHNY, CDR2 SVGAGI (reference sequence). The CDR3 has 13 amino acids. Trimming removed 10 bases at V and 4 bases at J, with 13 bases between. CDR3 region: CATSRSVNEKLFF. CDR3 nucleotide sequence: TGTGCCACCTCCCGGTCGGTTAATGAAAAACTGTTTTTT.

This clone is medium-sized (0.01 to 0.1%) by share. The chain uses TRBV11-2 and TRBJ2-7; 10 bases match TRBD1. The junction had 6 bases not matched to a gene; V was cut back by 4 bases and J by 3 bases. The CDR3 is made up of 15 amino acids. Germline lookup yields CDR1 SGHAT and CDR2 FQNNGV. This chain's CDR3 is CASSSQGTGVYEQYF. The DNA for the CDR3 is TGTGCCAGCAGCTCCCAGGGGACAGGGGTCTACGAGCAGTACTTC.